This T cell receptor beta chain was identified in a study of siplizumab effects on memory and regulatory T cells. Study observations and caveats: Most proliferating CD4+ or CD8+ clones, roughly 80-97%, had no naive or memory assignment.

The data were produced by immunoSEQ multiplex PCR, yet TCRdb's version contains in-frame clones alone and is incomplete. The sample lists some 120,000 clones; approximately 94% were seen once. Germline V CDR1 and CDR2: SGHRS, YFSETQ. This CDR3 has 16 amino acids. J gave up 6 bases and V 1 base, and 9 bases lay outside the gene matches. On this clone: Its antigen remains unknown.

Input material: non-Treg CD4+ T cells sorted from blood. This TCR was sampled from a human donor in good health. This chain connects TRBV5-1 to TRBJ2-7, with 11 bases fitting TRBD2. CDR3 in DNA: TGCGCCAGCAGCTTGTATACTAGCGGGAGTGCGGGCGAGCAGTACTTC. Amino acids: CASSLYTSGSAGEQYF.